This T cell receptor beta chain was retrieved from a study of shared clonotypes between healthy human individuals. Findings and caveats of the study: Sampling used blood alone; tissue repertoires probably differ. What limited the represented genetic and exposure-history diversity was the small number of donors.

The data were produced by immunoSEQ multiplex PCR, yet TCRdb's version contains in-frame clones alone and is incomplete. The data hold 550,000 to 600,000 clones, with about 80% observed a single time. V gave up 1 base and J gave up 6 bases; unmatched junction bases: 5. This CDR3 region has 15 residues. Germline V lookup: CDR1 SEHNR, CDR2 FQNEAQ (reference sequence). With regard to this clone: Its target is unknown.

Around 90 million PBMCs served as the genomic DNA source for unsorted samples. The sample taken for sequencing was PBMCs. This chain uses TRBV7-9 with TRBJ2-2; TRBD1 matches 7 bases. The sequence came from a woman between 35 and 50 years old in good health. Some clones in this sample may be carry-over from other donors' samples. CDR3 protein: CASSLVQGPAGELFF. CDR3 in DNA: TGTGCCAGCAGCTTAGTACAGGGGCCGGCCGGGGAGCTGTTTTTT.